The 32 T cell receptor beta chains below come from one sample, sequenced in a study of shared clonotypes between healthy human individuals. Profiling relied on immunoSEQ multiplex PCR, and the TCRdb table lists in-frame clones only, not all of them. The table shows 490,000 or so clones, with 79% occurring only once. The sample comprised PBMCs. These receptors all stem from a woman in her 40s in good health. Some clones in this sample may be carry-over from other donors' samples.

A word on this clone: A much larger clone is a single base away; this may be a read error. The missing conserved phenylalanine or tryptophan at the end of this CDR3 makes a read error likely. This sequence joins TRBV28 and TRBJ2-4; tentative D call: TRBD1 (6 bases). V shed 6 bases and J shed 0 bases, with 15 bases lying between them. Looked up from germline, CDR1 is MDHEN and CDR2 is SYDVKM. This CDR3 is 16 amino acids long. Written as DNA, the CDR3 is TGTGCCAGCAGCCCGGACAGACCCCTAGCCAAAAACATTCAGTACCTC. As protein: CASSPDRPLAKNIQYL.

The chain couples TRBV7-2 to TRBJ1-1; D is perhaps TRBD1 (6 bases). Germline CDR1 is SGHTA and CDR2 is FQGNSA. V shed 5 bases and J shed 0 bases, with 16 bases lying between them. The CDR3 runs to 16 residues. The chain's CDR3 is CASSPDMGAMNTEAFF. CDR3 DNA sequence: TGTGCCAGCAGCCCCGACATGGGGGCCATGAACACTGAAGCTTTCTTT.

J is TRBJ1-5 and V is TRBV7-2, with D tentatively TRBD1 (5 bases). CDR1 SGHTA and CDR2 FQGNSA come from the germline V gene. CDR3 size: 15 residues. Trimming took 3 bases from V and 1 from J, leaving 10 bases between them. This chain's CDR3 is CASSLGTWSNQPQHF. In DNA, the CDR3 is TGTGCCAGCAGCTTGGGGACCTGGAGCAATCAGCCCCAGCATTTT.

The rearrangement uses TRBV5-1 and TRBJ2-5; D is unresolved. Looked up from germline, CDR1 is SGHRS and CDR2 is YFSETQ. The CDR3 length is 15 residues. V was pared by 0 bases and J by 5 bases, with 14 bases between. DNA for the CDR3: TGCGCCAGCAGCTTGGTCGGTGCGCAGTCGGAGACCCAGTACTTC. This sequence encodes CASSLVGAQSETQYF.

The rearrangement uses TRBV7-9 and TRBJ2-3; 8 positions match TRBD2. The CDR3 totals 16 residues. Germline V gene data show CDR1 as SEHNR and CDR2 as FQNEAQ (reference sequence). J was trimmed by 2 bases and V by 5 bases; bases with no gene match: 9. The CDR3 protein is CASSPVSGAFTDTQYF. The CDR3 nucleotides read TGTGCCAGCAGCCCCGTTAGCGGGGCCTTCACAGATACGCAGTATTTT.

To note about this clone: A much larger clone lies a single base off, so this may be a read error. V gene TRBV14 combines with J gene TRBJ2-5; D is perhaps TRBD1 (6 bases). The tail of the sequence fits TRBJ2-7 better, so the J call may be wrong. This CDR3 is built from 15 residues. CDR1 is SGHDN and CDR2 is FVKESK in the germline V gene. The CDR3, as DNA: TGTGCCAGCAGCCAAGACAGGGGAAGCTCCTACGAGCAGTACTTC. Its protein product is CASSQDRGSSYEQYF.

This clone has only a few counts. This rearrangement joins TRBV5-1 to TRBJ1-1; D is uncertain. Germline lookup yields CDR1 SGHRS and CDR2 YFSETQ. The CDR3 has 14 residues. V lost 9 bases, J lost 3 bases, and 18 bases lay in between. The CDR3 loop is CATAKMDGDTEAFF. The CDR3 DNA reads TGCGCCACCGCCAAAATGGACGGAGACACTGAAGCTTTCTTT.

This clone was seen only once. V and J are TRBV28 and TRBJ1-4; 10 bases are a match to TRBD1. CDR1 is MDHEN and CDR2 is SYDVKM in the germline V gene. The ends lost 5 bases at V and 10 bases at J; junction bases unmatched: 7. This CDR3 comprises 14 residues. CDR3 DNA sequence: TGTGCCAGCAGTGGCCGGGACAGGGGTGTAAAACTGTTTTTT. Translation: CASSGRDRGVKLFF.

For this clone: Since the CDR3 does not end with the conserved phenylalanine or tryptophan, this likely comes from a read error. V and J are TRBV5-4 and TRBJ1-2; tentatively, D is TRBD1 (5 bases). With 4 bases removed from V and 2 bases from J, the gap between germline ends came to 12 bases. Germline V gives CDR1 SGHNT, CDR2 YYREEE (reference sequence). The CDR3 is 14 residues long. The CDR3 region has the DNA TGTGCCAGCAGCCGGGGCACGGAGAACTATGGCTACACCCTC. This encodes CASSRGTENYGYTL.

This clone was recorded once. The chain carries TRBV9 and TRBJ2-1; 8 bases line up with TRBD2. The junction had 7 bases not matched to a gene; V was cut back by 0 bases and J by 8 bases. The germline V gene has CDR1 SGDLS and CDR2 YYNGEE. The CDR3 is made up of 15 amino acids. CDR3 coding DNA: TGTGCCAGCAGCGTAGTCGGGGGAGCGGGGGATGAGCAGTTCTTC. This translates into CASSVVGGAGDEQFF.

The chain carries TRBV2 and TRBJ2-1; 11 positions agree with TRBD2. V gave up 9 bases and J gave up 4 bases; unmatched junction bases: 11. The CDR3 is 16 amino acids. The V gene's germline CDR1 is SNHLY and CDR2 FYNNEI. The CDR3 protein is CASVRASGRLYNEQFF. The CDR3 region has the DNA TGTGCCAGTGTTCGGGCTAGCGGGAGGTTGTACAATGAGCAGTTCTTC.

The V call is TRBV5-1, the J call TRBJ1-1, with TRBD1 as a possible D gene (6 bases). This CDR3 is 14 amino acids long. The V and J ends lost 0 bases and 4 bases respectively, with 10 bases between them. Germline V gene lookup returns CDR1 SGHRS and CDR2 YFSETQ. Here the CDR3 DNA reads TGCGCCAGCAGCTTGGCAGGGGCGATCACTGAAGCTTTCTTT. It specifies CASSLAGAITEAFF.

CDR3 amino acids: CASSPGSRYNEQFF. In nucleotides, the CDR3 is TGTGCCAGCAGCCCCGGGAGTCGGTACAATGAGCAGTTCTTC. The rearrangement links TRBV27 to TRBJ2-1; D is possibly TRBD2 (6 bases). The CDR3 runs to 14 residues. CDR1 and CDR2 from the germline V gene are MNHEY and SMNVEV (reference sequence). V lost 6 bases and J lost 4, with 13 bases in between.

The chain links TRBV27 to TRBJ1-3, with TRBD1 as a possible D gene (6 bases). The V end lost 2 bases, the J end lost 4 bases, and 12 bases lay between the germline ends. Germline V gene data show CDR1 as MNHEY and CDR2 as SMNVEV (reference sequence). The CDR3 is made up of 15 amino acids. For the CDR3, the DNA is TGTGCCAGCAGTTTAGCTCAGGGGATAGGAAACACCATATATTTT. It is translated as CASSLAQGIGNTIYF.

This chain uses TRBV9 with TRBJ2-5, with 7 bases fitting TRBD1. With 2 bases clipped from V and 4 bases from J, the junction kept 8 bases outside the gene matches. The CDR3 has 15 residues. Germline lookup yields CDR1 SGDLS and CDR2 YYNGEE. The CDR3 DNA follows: TGTGCCAGCAGCGTCCTCACAGGGGTTGGAGAGACCCAGTACTTC. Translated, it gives CASSVLTGVGETQYF.

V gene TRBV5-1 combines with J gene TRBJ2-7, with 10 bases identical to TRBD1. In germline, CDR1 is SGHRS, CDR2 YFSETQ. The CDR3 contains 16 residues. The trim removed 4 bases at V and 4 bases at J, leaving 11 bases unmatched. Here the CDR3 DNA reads TGCGCCAGCAGCCACAACGGACAGGGGGACGTATACGAGCAGTACTTC. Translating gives CASSHNGQGDVYEQYF.

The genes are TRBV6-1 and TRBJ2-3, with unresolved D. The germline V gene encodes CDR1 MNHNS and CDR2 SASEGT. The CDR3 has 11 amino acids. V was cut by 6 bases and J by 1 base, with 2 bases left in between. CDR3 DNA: TGTGCCAGCAGACGCACAGATACGCAGTATTTT. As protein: CASRRTDTQYF.

The CDR3 sequence is CASSVGGTGEAFF. The CDR3 DNA reads as TGTGCCAGCAGCGTAGGGGGGACAGGGGAAGCTTTCTTT. This chain uses TRBV9 with TRBJ1-1; TRBD1 aligns across 9 bases. The CDR3 is made up of 13 amino acids. CDR1 is SGDLS and CDR2 is YYNGEE in the germline V gene. The V segment lost 0 bases and the J segment 8 bases; nucleotides outside the gene matches: 2.

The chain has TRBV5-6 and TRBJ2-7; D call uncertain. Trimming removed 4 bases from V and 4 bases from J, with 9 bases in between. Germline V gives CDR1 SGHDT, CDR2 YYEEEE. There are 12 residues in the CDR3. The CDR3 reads CASSRSLYEQYF. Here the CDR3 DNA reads TGTGCCAGCAGCCGCAGCCTATACGAGCAGTACTTC.

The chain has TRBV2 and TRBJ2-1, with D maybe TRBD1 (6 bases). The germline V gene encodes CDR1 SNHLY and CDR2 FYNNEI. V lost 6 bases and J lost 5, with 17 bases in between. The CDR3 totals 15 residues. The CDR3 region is CASSIRGEGDNEQFF. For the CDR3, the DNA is TGTGCCAGCAGCATCAGGGGCGAGGGGGACAATGAGCAGTTCTTC.

The CDR3 region has the DNA TGTGCCAGTACGAAGGCTAGCGGGAGGCAGACCGGGGAGCTGTTTTTT. Encoded protein: CASTKASGRQTGELFF. The V call is TRBV19, the J call TRBJ2-2, with 11 bases fitting TRBD2. Germline V lookup: CDR1 LNHDA, CDR2 SQIVND (reference sequence). The CDR3 length is 16 residues. The V gene end was trimmed by 7 bases and the J gene end by 5 bases; junction bases not matched to a gene: 9.

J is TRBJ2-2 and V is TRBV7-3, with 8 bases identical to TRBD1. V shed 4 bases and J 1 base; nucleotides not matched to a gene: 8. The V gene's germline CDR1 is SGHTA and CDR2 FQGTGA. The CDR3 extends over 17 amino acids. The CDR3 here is CASSSSGTGWNTGELFF. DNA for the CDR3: TGTGCCAGCAGCTCCTCCGGGACAGGTTGGAACACCGGGGAGCTGTTTTTT.

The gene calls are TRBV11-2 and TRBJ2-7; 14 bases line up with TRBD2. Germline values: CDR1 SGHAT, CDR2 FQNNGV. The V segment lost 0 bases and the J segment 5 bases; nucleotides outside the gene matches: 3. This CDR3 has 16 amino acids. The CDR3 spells CASSLEPGLAGDEQYF. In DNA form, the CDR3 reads TGTGCCAGCAGCTTAGAACCGGGACTAGCGGGAGACGAGCAGTACTTC.

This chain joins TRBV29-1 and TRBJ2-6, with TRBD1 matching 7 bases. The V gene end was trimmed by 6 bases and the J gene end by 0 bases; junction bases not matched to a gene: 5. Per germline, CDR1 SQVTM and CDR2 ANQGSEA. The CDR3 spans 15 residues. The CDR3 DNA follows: TGCAGCGTGGGACAGCCTAACTCTGGGGCCAACGTCCTGACTTTC. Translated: CSVGQPNSGANVLTF.

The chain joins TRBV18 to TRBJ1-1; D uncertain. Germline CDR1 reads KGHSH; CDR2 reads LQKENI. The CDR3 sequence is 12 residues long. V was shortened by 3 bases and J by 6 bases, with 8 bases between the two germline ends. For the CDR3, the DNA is TGTGCCAGCTCACCGGGCAGAGCTGAAGCTTTCTTT. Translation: CASSPGRAEAFF.

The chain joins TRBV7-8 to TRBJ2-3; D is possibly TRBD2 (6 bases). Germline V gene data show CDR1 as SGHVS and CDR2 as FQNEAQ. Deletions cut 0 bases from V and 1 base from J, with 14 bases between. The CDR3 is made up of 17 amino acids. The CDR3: CASSLAPAASGTDTQYF. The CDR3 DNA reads TGTGCCAGCAGCTTAGCCCCGGCGGCTAGCGGCACAGATACGCAGTATTTT.

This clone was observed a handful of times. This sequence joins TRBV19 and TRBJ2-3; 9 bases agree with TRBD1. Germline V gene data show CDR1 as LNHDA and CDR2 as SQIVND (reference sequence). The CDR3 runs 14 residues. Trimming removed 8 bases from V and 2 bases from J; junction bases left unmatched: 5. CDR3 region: CASVDRGVTDTQYF. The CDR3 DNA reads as TGTGCCAGTGTTGACAGGGGGGTCACAGATACGCAGTATTTT. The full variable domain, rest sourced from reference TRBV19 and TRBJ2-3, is DGGITQSPKYLFRKEGQNVTLSCEQNLNHDAMYWYRQDPGQGLRLIYYSQIVNDFQKGDIAEGYSVSREKKESFPLTVTSAQKNPTAFYLCASVDRGVTDTQYFGPGTRLTVL.

The CDR3: CASSNPGLANKGTYNEQFF. The DNA of the CDR3 is TGTGCCAGCAGTAATCCGGGACTAGCGAACAAAGGGACCTACAATGAGCAGTTCTTC. This sequence joins TRBV27 and TRBJ2-1, with 10 bases lining up with TRBD2. The J segment lost 2 bases and the V segment lost 5 bases, leaving 15 bases of the junction unmatched. This CDR3 spans 19 amino acids. Germline assignment: CDR1 MNHEY and CDR2 SMNVEV (reference sequence).

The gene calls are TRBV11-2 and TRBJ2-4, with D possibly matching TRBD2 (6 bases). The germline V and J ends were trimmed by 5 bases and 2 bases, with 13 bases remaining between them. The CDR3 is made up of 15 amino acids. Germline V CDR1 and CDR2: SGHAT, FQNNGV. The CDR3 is CASSPGVITKNIQYF. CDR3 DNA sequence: TGTGCCAGCAGCCCGGGGGTAATAACCAAAAACATTCAGTACTTC.

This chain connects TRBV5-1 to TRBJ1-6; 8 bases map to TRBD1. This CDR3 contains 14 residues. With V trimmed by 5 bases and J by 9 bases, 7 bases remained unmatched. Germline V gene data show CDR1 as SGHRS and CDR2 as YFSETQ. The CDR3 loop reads CASSDGQGPSPLHF. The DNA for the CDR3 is TGCGCCAGCAGTGACGGACAGGGACCTTCACCCCTCCACTTT.

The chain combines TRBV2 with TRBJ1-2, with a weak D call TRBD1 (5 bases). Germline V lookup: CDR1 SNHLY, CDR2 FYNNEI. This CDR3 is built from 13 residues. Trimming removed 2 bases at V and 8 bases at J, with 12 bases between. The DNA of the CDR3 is TGTGCCAGCAGTGAAAGGGGCCATCACGGCTACACCTTC. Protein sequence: CASSERGHHGYTF.

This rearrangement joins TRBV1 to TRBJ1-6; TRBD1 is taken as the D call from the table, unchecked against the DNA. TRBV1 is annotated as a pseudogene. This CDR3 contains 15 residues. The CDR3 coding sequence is TGCACCAGCAGCCCCAGGGGGCGCTATAATTCACCCCTCCACTTT. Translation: CTSSPRGRYNSPLHF.